This TCR beta chain was identified in a study of T cells after yellow fever vaccination. One entry per CDR3 protein results from TCRdb running MiXCR on the 5' RACE reads. The table shows more than 65,000 distinct CDR3 sequences, with around 7.9% occurring only once. This clonotype came up many times. CDR3 length equals 16 residues. From germline, CDR1 is SGHDT and CDR2 YYEEEE. The V gene lost 3 bases and the J gene lost 4 bases, with 18 bases spanning the gap. The sample consisted of CD8+ T cells sorted from PBMCs, taken 10 to 11 days after the first yellow fever vaccination. V and J are TRBV5-6 and TRBJ2-3, with a weak D call TRBD2 (5 bases). This receptor was taken from a man aged 18 to 29 who received the YFV17D yellow fever vaccine. The CDR3 sequence: CASSSLAVRGSDTQYF. The CDR3 DNA follows: TGTGCCAGCAGCTCGCTGGCGGTTCGGGGTTCAGATACGCAGTATTTT.